This TCR beta chain was captured in a study of blood T cell repertoires in COVID-19 (dated by TCRdb to 2018 to 2021). A note on the overall study: Collaborator samples came from the United States, Italy and Spain and covered acute and convalescent phases of COVID-19. The material from the prospective study consisted of cDNA or gDNA derived from T cells, B-cell-depleted T cells, or PBMCs. Deeply sampled blood TCRbeta repertoires from subjects exposed to, actively infected with, or recovered from COVID-19 were included in the dataset. A freely available public database, intended as a resource for researchers studying the immune response to SARS-CoV-2, is where the repertoires were released. Samples came from the ongoing ImmuneRACE study (first 160 participants) plus 1,254 subjects from 6 global collaborators. The sample metadata nearly always contained a de-identified subject ID, COVID-19 status, age in years and sex. HLA class I and class II types, where available, came from metadata supplied by the sample provider rather than from assay-based typing.

In Seattle, one collaborating source enrolled patients while the infection was active and tracked those patients longitudinally over the course of disease. The collaborating institutions used their own protocols to collect whole blood in K2EDTA tubes. For TCRbeta analysis, collaborators shipped samples in one of three forms: frozen whole blood, isolated PBMCs, or DNA extracted from either of those sample types. Details on this clone: Its antigen is still unknown. Base qualities are missing; no much larger clone stands one base away.

The research as a whole found: Clinical and demographic metadata were provided uncurated, with the amount varying by source and participant.

The immunoSEQ Assay, a bias-controlled multiplex PCR, was used to amplify TCRbeta CDR3 regions from genomic DNA. The paper's data handling went like this. The number of nucleated cells in each sample was estimated from the amplification of reference gene primers within the assay. Sequence reads were collapsed and filtered to measure the absolute abundance of every unique TCRbeta CDR3 rearrangement. For each sample, productive Simpson clonality was calculated by taking the square root of Simpson's diversity index across productive rearrangements. TCRdb retrieved this table from immuneACCESS and kept in-frame rearrangements only. Not all clones are present; in checked studies, unresolved V genes account for under half, and no reason is known for the remainder. The V and J calls and the clone size are those of that table, but D and trimming were determined from the DNA. This sample is represented by 300,000 to 350,000 clones; about nine tenths of them were singletons. The ten biggest clones cover about 6% of the sample.

The sample taken for sequencing was peripheral blood. The source of this sequence is a woman between 45 and 60 years old with COVID-19, enrolled during active disease.

Read as DNA, the sequence is TGTGCCAGCAGCTACGTAGGGGGCTCGCGCGAGCAGTACTTC. Its product reads: CASSYVGGSREQYF. The chain links TRBV5-4 with TRBJ2-7; the central 7 bases match TRBD1. Trimming leaves V shorter by 3 bases and J shorter by 6 bases, with the junction holding 9 bases beyond the gene matches. From the cysteine up to the phenylalanine, the CDR3 has a length of 14 residues. This entry keeps only the CDR3 DNA: 42 bases, framed from base 1. The germline V gene (reference sequence) specifies SGHNT as CDR1 and YYREEE as CDR2.